This TCR beta chain was obtained from a study of response to subunit inactivated influenza vaccine. Germline V gene sequence: CDR1 SQVTM, CDR2 ANQGSEA. The CDR3 runs 13 residues. The V segment lost 6 bases and the J segment 3 bases; nucleotides outside the gene matches: 5. There are many counts of this clonotype. TCRdb reanalysed the RT-PCR reads using MiXCR and keeps one entry per CDR3 protein. The sample contains 700,000 to 800,000 distinct CDR3 sequences, 18% of which appear only once. Here the sequenced sample was PBMCs from blood, taken around 5 days after vaccination. The sequence was collected from a man aged 50 to 60 who received an inactivated influenza vaccine. This sequence joins TRBV29-1 and TRBJ2-7; 10 bases map to TRBD2. The CDR3 spells CSVILAGFYEQYF. The CDR3 nucleotides are TGCAGCGTCATACTAGCGGGGTTCTACGAGCAGTACTTC.